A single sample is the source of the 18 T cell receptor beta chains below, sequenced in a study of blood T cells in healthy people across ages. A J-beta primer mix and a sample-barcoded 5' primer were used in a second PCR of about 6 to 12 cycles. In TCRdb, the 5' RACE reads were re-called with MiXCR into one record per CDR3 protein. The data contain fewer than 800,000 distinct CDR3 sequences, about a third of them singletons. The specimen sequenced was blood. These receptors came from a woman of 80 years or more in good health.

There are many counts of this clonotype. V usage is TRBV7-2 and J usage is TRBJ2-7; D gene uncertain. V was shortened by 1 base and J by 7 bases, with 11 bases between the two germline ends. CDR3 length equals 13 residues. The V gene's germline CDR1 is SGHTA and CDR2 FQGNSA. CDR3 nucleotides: TGTGCCAGCAGCTTAGACCGGATCGGTGAGCAGTACTTC. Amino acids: CASSLDRIGEQYF.

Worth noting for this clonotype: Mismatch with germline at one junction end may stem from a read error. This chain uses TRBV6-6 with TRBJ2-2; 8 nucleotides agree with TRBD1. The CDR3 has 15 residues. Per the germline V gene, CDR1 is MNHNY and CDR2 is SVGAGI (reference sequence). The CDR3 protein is CASSRTGFEAGELFF. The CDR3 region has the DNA TGCGCCAGCTCTCGGACAGGGTTCGAAGCCGGGGAGCTGTTTTTT.

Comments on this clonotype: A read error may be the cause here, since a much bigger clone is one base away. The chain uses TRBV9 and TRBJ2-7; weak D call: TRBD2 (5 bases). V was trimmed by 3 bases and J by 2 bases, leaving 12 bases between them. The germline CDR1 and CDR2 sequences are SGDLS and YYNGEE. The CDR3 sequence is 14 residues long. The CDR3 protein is CASSGAWGAYEQYF. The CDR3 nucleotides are TGTGCCAGCAGCGGAGCTTGGGGAGCCTACGAGCAGTACTTC.

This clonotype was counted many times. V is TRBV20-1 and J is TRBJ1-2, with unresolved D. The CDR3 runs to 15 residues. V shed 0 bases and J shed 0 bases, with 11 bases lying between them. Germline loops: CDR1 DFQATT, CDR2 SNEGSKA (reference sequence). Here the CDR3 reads CSARDPLSSNYGYTF. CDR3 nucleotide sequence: TGCAGTGCTAGAGATCCCTTGTCCTCTAACTATGGCTACACCTTC.

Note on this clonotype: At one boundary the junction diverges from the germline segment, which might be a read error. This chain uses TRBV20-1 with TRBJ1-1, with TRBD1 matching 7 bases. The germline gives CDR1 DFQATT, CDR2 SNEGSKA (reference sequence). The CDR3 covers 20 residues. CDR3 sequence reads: CSASGRTTGQVGGVNAEAFF. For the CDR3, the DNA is TGCAGTGCTAGTGGGCGCACTACCGGACAGGTCGGTGGGGTGAACGCTGAAGCTTTCTTT.

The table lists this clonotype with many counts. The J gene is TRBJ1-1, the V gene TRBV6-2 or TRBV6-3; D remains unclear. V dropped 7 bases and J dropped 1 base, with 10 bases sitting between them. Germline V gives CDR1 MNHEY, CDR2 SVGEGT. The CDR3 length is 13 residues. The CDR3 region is CASTPWGNTEAFF. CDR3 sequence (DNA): TGTGCCAGCACCCCGTGGGGGAACACTGAAGCTTTCTTT.

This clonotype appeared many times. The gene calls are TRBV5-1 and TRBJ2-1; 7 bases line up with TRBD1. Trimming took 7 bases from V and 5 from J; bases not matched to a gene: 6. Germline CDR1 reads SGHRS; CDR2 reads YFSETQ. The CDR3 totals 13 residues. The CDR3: CASQKTGNNEQFF. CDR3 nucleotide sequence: TGCGCCAGCCAAAAGACAGGGAACAATGAGCAGTTCTTC.

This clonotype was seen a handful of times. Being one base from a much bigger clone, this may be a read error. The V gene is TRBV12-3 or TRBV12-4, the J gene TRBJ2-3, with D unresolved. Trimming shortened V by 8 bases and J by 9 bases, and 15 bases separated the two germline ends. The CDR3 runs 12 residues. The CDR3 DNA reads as TGTGCCAGCGGTATTTCCGACCCAACGCAGTATTTT. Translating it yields CASGISDPTQYF.

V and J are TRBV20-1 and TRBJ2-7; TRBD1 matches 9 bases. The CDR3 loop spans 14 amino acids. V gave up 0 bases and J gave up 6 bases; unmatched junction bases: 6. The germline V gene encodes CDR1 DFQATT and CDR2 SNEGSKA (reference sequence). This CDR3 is CSAREQGARLEQYF. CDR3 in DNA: TGCAGTGCTAGAGAACAGGGGGCGCGTCTCGAGCAGTACTTC.

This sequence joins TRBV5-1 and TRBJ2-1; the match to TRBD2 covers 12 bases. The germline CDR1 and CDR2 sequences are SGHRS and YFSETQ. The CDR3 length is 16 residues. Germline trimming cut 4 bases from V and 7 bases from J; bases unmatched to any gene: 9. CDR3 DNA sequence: TGCGCCAGCAGCCCGCAACCTAGCGGGGGGGGAAATGAGCAGTTCTTC. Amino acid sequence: CASSPQPSGGGNEQFF. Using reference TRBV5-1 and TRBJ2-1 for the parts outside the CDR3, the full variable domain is KAGVTQTPRYLIKTRGQQVTLSCSPISGHRSVSWYQQTPGQGLQFLFEYFSETQRNKGNFPGRFSGRQFSNSRSEMNVSTLELGDSALYLCASSPQPSGGGNEQFFGPGTRLTVL.

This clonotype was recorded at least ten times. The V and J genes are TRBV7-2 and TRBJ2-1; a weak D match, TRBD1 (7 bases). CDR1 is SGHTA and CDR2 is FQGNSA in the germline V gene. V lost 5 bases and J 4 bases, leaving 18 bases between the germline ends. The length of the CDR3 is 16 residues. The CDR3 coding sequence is TGTGCCAGCAGCCGCCAGGGGGGTCAAAGGTACAATGAGCAGTTCTTC. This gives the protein CASSRQGGQRYNEQFF.

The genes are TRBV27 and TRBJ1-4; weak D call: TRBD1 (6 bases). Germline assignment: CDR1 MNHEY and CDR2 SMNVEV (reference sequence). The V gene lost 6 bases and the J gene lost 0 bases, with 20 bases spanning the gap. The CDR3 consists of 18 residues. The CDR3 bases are TGTGCCAGCAGGCCCCAGAGCGACAGGTTTGCAACTAATGAAAAACTGTTTTTT. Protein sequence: CASRPQSDRFATNEKLFF. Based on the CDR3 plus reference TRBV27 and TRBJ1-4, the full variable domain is EAQVTQNPRYLITVTGKKLTVTCSQNMNHEYMSWYRQDPGLGLRQIYYSMNVEVTDKGDVPEGYKVSRKEKRNFPLILESPSPNQTSLYFCASRPQSDRFATNEKLFFGSGTQLSVL.

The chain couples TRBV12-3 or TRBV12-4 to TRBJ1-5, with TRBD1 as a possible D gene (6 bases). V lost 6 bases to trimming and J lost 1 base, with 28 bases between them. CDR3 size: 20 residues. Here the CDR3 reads CASSSARGGRVGGSNQPQHF. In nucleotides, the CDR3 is TGTGCCAGCAGCTCCGCCAGAGGCGGCAGGGTTGGGGGCAGCAATCAGCCCCAGCATTTT.

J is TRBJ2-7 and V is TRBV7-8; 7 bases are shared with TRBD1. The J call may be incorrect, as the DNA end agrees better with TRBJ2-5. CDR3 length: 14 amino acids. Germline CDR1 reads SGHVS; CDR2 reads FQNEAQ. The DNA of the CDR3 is TGTGCCAGCAGGCGCAGGGGGAGATGGGAGACCCAGTACTTC. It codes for CASRRRGRWETQYF.

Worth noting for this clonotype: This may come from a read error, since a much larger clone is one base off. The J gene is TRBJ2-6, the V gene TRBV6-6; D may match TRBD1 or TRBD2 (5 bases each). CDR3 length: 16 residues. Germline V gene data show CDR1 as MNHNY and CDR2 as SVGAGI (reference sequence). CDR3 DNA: TGTGCCAGCAGCCGCCGAGCGGTCCATGGGGCCAACGTCCGGACTTTC. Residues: CASSRRAVHGANVRTF.

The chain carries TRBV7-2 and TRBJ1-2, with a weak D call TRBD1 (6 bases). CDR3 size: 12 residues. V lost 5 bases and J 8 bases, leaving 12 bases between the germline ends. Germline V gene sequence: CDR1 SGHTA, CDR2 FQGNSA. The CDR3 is CASSEDSSGYTF. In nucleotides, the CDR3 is TGTGCCAGCAGCGAGGACAGCTCGGGCTACACCTTC.

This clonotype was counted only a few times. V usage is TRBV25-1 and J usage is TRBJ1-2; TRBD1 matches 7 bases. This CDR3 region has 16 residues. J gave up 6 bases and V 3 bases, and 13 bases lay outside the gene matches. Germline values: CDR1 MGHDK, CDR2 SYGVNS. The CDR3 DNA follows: TGTGCCAGCAGTGAGGGCTACAGGGGATCTTGGGATGGCTACACCTTC. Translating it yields CASSEGYRGSWDGYTF.

CDR3 in amino acids: CASSYSPGRSPLHF. As DNA, the CDR3 is TGTGCCAGCAGTTACTCCCCAGGGCGGTCACCCCTCCACTTT. The chain uses TRBV6-2 or TRBV6-3 and TRBJ1-6, with D perhaps matching TRBD1 (5 bases). Trimming removed 0 bases at V and 10 bases at J, with 10 bases between. This CDR3 region has 14 residues. Germline V CDR1 and CDR2: MNHEY, SVGEGT.